A selection of T cell receptor beta chains follows, all from one sample in a study of immune evolution from preneoplasia to lung adenocarcinoma. Here immunoSEQ multiplex PCR was the method, and the copy in TCRdb shows in-frame clones only, minus some. The data show several thousand clones, roughly 80% seen once. The sample was FFPE minimally invasive lung adenocarcinoma tissue. All receptors come from a donor of 70 years or more with lung adenocarcinoma. CDR3s include the opening cysteine and the closing phenylalanine or tryptophan. D genes are given only for firm matches. Clone size, where shown, is once, few, many, or a class for clones that have expanded.

V	J	D	size	CDR3	DNA
TRBV6-6	TRBJ2-1	TRBD1	NA	CASSYSGDRGRNEQFF	TGTGCCAGCAGTTACTCGGGGGACAGGGGGAGGAATGAGCAGTTCTTC
TRBV27	TRBJ1-2	TRBD1	NA	CASSLGGQGARGYTF	TGTGCCAGCAGTTTAGGGGGACAGGGGGCGAGGGGCTACACCTTC
TRBV2	TRBJ2-7	TRBD1	NA	CASRSGDRVAGQYF	TGTGCCAGCAGATCGGGGGACAGGGTAGCCGGGCAGTACTTC
TRBV27	TRBJ1-1	NA	NA	CASSLFGSNTEAFF	TGTGCCAGCAGTTTATTCGGATCGAACACTGAAGCTTTCTTT
TRBV5-4	TRBJ2-3	TRBD2	NA	CASSLTTASGADTQYF	TGTGCCAGCAGCTTGACGACGGCTAGCGGAGCAGATACGCAGTATTTT
TRBV7-3	TRBJ2-6	NA	NA	CASRPTRITGANVLTF	TGTGCCAGCAGACCAACAAGGATAACTGGGGCCAACGTCCTGACTTTC
TRBV27	TRBJ2-7	NA	once	CASSSLPGGEQYF	TGTGCCAGCAGTTCACTCCCCGGGGGCGAGCAGTACTTC
TRBV18	TRBJ2-3	NA	NA	CASSAGNTDTQYF	TGTGCCAGCTCAGCCGGTAACACAGATACGCAGTATTTT
TRBV29-1	TRBJ1-2	TRBD1	NA	CSAGGGQGSDGYTF	TGCAGCGCAGGGGGGGGACAGGGTTCAGATGGCTACACCTTC
TRBV6-4	TRBJ2-1	NA	NA	CASSDNRARSNEQFF	TGTGCCAGCAGTGACAACAGGGCCAGGTCCAATGAGCAGTTCTTC
TRBV9	TRBJ1-5	NA	NA	CASSPGAGSNQPQHF	TGTGCCAGCAGCCCGGGGGCGGGTAGCAATCAGCCCCAGCATTTT
TRBV2	TRBJ1-3	TRBD1	NA	CASSPTGGEGNTIYF	TGTGCCAGCAGTCCGACAGGGGGAGAAGGAAACACCATATATTTT
TRBV29-1	TRBJ2-5	NA	NA	CSVGDRFQETQYF	TGCAGCGTAGGCGACAGATTCCAAGAGACCCAGTACTTC
TRBV5-1	TRBJ2-7	NA	NA	CASSSQSYEQYF	TGCGCCAGCAGCTCGCAATCCTACGAGCAGTACTTC
TRBV19	TRBJ1-1	NA	NA	CASTPAPVGSTEAFF	TGTGCCAGTACCCCGGCCCCGGTGGGGAGCACTGAAGCTTTCTTT
TRBV19	TRBJ1-2	TRBD1	NA	CASTYTGDASGSGYTF	TGTGCCAGTACCTATACAGGGGATGCGTCAGGCAGTGGCTACACCTTC
TRBV10-1	TRBJ1-1	NA	NA	CASSEHRVGTEAFF	TGCGCCAGCAGTGAGCACAGGGTGGGCACTGAAGCTTTCTTT
TRBV10-1	TRBJ2-7	NA	NA	CASSNSYEQYF	TGCGCCAGCAGCAACTCCTACGAGCAGTACTTC
TRBV30	TRBJ1-2	NA	NA	CAWSRPRGGYTF	TGTGCCTGGAGTCGTCCGAGGGGTGGCTACACCTTC
TRBV5-5	TRBJ1-2	NA	NA	CASSIGRTNYGYTF	TGTGCCAGCAGCATCGGGAGAACTAACTATGGCTACACCTTC
TRBV6-5	TRBJ1-4	TRBD1	NA	CASSYTTGANEKLFF	TGTGCCAGCAGTTACACGACAGGGGCTAATGAAAAACTGTTTTTT
TRBV9	TRBJ2-1	NA	NA	CASSPRPGSQEQFF	TGTGCCAGCAGCCCGAGGCCAGGGTCGCAGGAGCAGTTCTTC